This passage covers 9 T cell receptor beta chains from one sample sequenced in a study of shared clonotypes between healthy human individuals. The repertoire was sequenced with immunoSEQ multiplex PCR; TCRdb's copy has only in-frame clones and lacks some. The sample includes roughly 1,800,000 clones, over 85% seen only once; the top ten take roughly 1%. CD8 cells regarded as naive lacked CD45RO, were positively chosen for CCR7, and omitted terminally differentiated effector memory CD45RA+ cells. The specimen sequenced was naive CD8+ T cells sorted from blood. The source is a man aged 18 to 30 in good health.

The chain carries TRBV4-3 and TRBJ2-1; no clear D gene. Germline-derived CDR1 and CDR2 are LGHNA and YSLEER. V shed 3 bases and J shed 8 bases, with 11 bases lying between them. The CDR3 runs 13 residues. The CDR3 loop is CASSHFLDDEQFF. The CDR3 DNA sequence: TGCGCCAGCAGCCATTTCCTCGACGATGAGCAGTTCTTC.

About this clone: A much more abundant neighbour one base away suggests this may be a read error. The gene calls are TRBV11-2 and TRBJ2-7, with 10 bases identical to TRBD1. The J segment lost 2 bases and the V segment lost 4 bases, leaving 2 bases of the junction unmatched. The CDR3 runs to 14 residues. Germline CDR1 SGHAT, CDR2 FQNNGV. This chain's CDR3 is CASSYGTGAYEQYF. The CDR3 DNA sequence: TGTGCCAGCAGCTACGGGACAGGGGCCTACGAGCAGTACTTC.

This sequence joins TRBV11-2 and TRBJ1-4; D not resolved. Germline loops: CDR1 SGHAT, CDR2 FQNNGV. Trimming left V 0 bases short and J 5 bases short, with 7 bases between. CDR3 length: 14 amino acids. The CDR3 region has the DNA TGTGCCAGCAGCTTAGACAGCGGGAATGAAAAACTGTTTTTT. This gives the protein CASSLDSGNEKLFF.

The CDR3 nucleotides are TGTGCCAGCAGTAGCCCCGGGACGTCTGCTAACTATGGCTACACCTTC. As protein: CASSSPGTSANYGYTF. The chain couples TRBV2 to TRBJ1-2, with D maybe TRBD1 (5 bases). V dropped 5 bases and J dropped 0 bases, with 16 bases sitting between them. The germline V gene has CDR1 SNHLY and CDR2 FYNNEI. The CDR3 runs 16 residues.

This rearrangement joins TRBV7-9 to TRBJ2-3; D gene unclear. The ends were cut back, 4 bases at V and 4 bases at J, with 6 bases in the middle. CDR1 and CDR2 (germline): SEHNR, FQNEAQ (reference sequence). CDR3 length equals 12 residues. The CDR3 nucleotides read TGTGCCAGCAGCTCACGCTCAGATACGCAGTATTTT. Amino acid sequence: CASSSRSDTQYF.

Note on this clone: The sample has other DNA sequences that encode this CDR3 too. V gene TRBV28 combines with J gene TRBJ2-7; D may be TRBD2 (6 bases). Trimming removed 2 bases from V and 3 bases from J, with 8 bases in between. The CDR3 totals 13 residues. Germline CDR1 MDHEN, CDR2 SYDVKM. CDR3 in DNA: TGTGCCAGCAGTTTAGGGGGGAACTACGAGCAGTACTTC. Translation: CASSLGGNYEQYF. The variable domain in full, with the rest retrieved from reference TRBV28 and TRBJ2-7, is DVKVTQSSRYLVKRTGEKVFLECVQDMDHENMFWYRQDPGLGLRLIYFSYDVKMKEKGDIPEGYSVSREKKERFSLILESASTNQTSMYLCASSLGGNYEQYFGPGTRLTVT.

This clone was counted a few times. The chain uses TRBV5-1 and TRBJ1-4, with 8 bases matching TRBD1. CDR1 SGHRS and CDR2 YFSETQ come from the germline V gene. With V trimmed by 3 bases and J by 12 bases, 1 base remained unmatched. The CDR3 is 11 amino acids. The CDR3 protein is CASSSGQELFF. CDR3 DNA sequence: TGCGCCAGCAGCTCGGGACAGGAACTGTTTTTT.

V gene TRBV7-3 combines with J gene TRBJ2-1; 9 bases are shared with TRBD2. Germline CDR1 and CDR2: SGHTA and FQGTGA. With 2 bases clipped from V and 5 bases from J, the junction kept 4 bases outside the gene matches. The CDR3 loop spans 15 amino acids. This CDR3 reads CASSLLAGPNNEQFF. The CDR3 DNA reads TGTGCCAGCAGCTTACTAGCGGGGCCGAACAATGAGCAGTTCTTC.

The chain couples TRBV11-2 to TRBJ1-1, with TRBD1 as a possible D gene (6 bases). The V gene's germline CDR1 is SGHAT and CDR2 FQNNGV. V was trimmed by 1 base and J by 3 bases, leaving 18 bases between them. This CDR3 spans 17 amino acids. CDR3 loop: CASSLVGQGMGDTEAFF. The CDR3 region has the DNA TGTGCCAGCAGCTTAGTTGGGCAGGGGATGGGAGACACTGAAGCTTTCTTT. Full variable domain (outside the CDR3, taken from reference TRBV11-2 and TRBJ1-1): EAGVAQSPRYKIIEKRQSVAFWCNPISGHATLYWYQQILGQGPKLLIQFQNNGVVDDSQLPKDRFSAERLKGVDSTLKIQPAKLEDSAVYLCASSLVGQGMGDTEAFFGQGTRLTVV.